A selection of T cell receptor beta chains follows, all from one sample in a study of regulatory T cells in long-lasting Graves disease. TCRdb ran MiXCR on the multiplex PCR reads and lists one entry per CDR3 protein. The sample has around 500,000 distinct CDR3 sequences, less than 15% seen once; the top ten hold about 9.1%. These records were also assigned to another study, of T cells in Graves' hyperthyroidism and ophthalmopathy.

The source material was peripheral blood mononuclear cells (PBMCs), sampled at new diagnosis, from a patient treated with antithyroid drugs. Receptors were obtained from a man aged 25 to 40 with Graves disease. Both conserved end residues are trimmed from each CDR3. The D gene is left open where the match is weak.

d_gene,v_gene,j_gene,CDR3aa
-,TRBV7-2,TRBJ1-2,ASSLAGTLYGYT
TRBD1,TRBV6-1,TRBJ2-7,ASSVRDRGNEQY
-,TRBV27,TRBJ2-2,ASSSGPTPPVGLF
TRBD2,TRBV20-1,TRBJ2-2,SASIAGTGELF
TRBD1,TRBV11-2,TRBJ2-4,ASRSLGDRSKNIQY
TRBD1,TRBV5-1,TRBJ2-1,ASSLRQGDLVRLNEQF
TRBD2,TRBV30,TRBJ2-1,AWSRTSGYNEQF
-,TRBV7-8,TRBJ1-1,ASSWGQRVNTEAF
TRBD1,TRBV20-1,TRBJ1-5,SVAPGQINQPQH
-,TRBV19,TRBJ1-4,ASSPGNEKLF
-,TRBV27,TRBJ2-2,ASSFTRNTGEPF
TRBD1,TRBV7-9,TRBJ1-2,ASSLGQERYGYT
TRBD1,TRBV12-3/TRBV12-4,TRBJ2-7,ASSSKTGTYEQY
-,TRBV27,TRBJ2-3,ASSLGGGQDTQY
TRBD1,TRBV6-1,TRBJ1-4,ASRRTGAPAEKLF
-,TRBV27,TRBJ2-1,ASSLSPLAYNEQF